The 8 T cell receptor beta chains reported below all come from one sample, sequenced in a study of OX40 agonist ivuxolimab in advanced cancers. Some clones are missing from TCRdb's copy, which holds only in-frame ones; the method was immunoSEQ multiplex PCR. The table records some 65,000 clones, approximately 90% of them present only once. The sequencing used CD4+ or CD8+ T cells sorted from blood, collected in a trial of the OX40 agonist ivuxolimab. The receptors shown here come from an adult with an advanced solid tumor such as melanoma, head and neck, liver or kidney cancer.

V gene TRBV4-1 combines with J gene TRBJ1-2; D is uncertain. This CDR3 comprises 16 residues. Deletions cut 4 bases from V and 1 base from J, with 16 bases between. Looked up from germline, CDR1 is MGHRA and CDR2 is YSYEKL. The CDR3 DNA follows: TGCGCCAGCAGCCTCCCATATCCGTCCAATAACTATGGCTACACCTTC. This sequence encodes CASSLPYPSNNYGYTF.

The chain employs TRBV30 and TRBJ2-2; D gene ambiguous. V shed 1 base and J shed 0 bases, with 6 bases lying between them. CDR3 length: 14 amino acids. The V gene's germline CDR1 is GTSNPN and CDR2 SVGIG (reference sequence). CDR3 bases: TGTGCCTGGAGTGGTAGGGCGAACACCGGGGAGCTGTTTTTT. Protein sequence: CAWSGRANTGELFF. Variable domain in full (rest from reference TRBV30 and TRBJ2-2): SQTIHQWPATLVQPVGSPLSLECTVEGTSNPNLYWYRQAAGRGLQLLFYSVGIGQISSEVPQNLSASRPQDRQFILSSKKLLLSDSGFYLCAWSGRANTGELFFGEGSRLTVL.

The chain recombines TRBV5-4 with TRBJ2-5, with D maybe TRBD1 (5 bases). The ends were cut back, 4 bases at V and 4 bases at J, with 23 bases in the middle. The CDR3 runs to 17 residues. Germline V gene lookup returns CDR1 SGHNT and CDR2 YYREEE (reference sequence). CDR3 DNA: TGTGCCAGCAGCCCGGCGCTCCAGGGAAATAGGCGAGAGACCCAGTACTTC. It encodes CASSPALQGNRRETQYF.

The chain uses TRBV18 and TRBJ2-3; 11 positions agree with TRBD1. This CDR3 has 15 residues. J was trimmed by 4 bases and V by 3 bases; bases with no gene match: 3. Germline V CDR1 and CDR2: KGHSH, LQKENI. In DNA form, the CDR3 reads TGTGCCAGCTCACCGACGGGACAGGGGGCAGATACGCAGTATTTT. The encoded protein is CASSPTGQGADTQYF.

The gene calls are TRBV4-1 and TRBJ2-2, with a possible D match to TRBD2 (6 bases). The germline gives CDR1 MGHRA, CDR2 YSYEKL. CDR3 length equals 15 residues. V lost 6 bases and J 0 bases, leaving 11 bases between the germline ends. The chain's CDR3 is CASSRGLSNTGELFF. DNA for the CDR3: TGCGCCAGCAGTCGAGGACTATCGAACACCGGGGAGCTGTTTTTT.

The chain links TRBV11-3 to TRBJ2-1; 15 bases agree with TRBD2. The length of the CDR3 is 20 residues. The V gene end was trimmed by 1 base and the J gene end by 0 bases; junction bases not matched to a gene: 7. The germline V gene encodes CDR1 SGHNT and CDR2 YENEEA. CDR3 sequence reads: CASSLGAGTSGRSSYNEQFF. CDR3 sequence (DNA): TGTGCCAGCAGCTTAGGGGCGGGGACTAGCGGGAGGAGCTCCTACAATGAGCAGTTCTTC.

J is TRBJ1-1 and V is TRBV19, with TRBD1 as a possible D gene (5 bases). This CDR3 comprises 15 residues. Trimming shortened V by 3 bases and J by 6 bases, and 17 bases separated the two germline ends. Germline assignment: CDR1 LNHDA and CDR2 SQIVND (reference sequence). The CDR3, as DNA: TGTGCCAGTAGTATCAGGGCAGAGAGTTTGTCTGAAGCTTTCTTT. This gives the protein CASSIRAESLSEAFF.

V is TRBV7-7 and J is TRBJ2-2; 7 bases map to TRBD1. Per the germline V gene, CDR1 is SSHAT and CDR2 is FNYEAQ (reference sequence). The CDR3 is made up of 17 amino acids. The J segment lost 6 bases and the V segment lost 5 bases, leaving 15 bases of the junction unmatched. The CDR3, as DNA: TGTGCCAGCAGCCCACTCGACAGGGTTTTGGGGGCCGGGGAGCTGTTTTTT. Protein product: CASSPLDRVLGAGELFF.